The 31 T cell receptor beta chains below all came from one sample that was sequenced in a study of CD8 T cells in Susac syndrome. Random hexamers were used to reverse transcribe an amount of about 0.45 to 1 ug RNA. TCRdb ran MiXCR on the immunoSEQ multiplex PCR reads and lists one entry per CDR3 protein. This table has about 200,000 distinct CDR3 sequences, over 85% appearing once. Material for sequencing was CD4+ T cells from PBMCs. These receptors were collected from a human donor in good health.

The genes are TRBV9 and TRBJ1-1, with 7 bases lining up with TRBD1. This CDR3 contains 14 residues. V lost 4 bases to trimming and J lost 6 bases; unmatched junction nucleotides: 9. Germline CDR1 and CDR2: SGDLS and YYNGEE. The CDR3 reads CASSSSRGLSEAFF. The CDR3 region has the DNA TGTGCCAGCAGCTCTTCAAGGGGGCTATCTGAAGCTTTCTTT.

This chain connects TRBV29-1 to TRBJ1-2, with D perhaps TRBD1 (6 bases). The CDR3 runs 13 residues. Germline CDR1 SQVTM, CDR2 ANQGSEA. Trimming left V 7 bases short and J 7 bases short, with 19 bases between. CDR3 bases: TGCAGCGCCCGGACCACAGGGTTTGTTGGCTACACCTTC. It yields the protein CSARTTGFVGYTF.

This chain uses TRBV9 with TRBJ2-3, with D unresolved. V lost 1 base, J lost 4 bases, and 10 bases lay in between. The length of the CDR3 is 14 residues. The germline V gene has CDR1 SGDLS and CDR2 YYNGEE. CDR3 DNA sequence: TGTGCCAGCAGCGTAAGAGCGAACCCAGATACGCAGTATTTT. It specifies CASSVRANPDTQYF.

The rearrangement uses TRBV3-1 and TRBJ2-5, with D perhaps being TRBD1 or TRBD2 (5 bases each). The ends were cut back, 4 bases at V and 7 bases at J, with 13 bases in the middle. Looked up from germline, CDR1 is LGHDT and CDR2 is YNNKEL (reference sequence). The CDR3 runs to 13 residues. The DNA for the CDR3 is TGTGCCAGCAGCCGGGACCGCCCGGGGACCCAGTACTTC. This gives the protein CASSRDRPGTQYF.

The gene calls are TRBV5-6 and TRBJ1-2; D remains unclear. The germline V gene encodes CDR1 SGHDT and CDR2 YYEEEE. V was cut by 6 bases and J by 5 bases, with 11 bases left in between. The CDR3 consists of 12 residues. Here the CDR3 reads CASTQRLYGYTF. The CDR3 DNA sequence: TGTGCCAGCACCCAACGACTATATGGCTACACCTTC.

The V call is TRBV5-4, the J call TRBJ1-1; TRBD1 aligns across 9 bases. Germline values: CDR1 SGHNT, CDR2 YYREEE (reference sequence). Germline trimming cut 4 bases from V and 3 bases from J; bases unmatched to any gene: 7. The length of the CDR3 is 15 residues. CDR3 nucleotides: TGTGCCAGCAGCCTGGGACAGGGAGTATACACTGAAGCTTTCTTT. Its protein product is CASSLGQGVYTEAFF.

This clonotype was picked up a small number of times. The CDR3 bases are TGTGCCAGTAGTAGGACAGGGAACACTGAAGCTTTCTTT. Translating it yields CASSRTGNTEAFF. The chain links TRBV19 to TRBJ1-1, with 7 bases identical to TRBD1. CDR3 length equals 13 residues. J was trimmed by 1 base and V by 4 bases; bases with no gene match: 0. CDR1 and CDR2 from the germline V gene are LNHDA and SQIVND (reference sequence).

The rearrangement joins TRBV3-1 to TRBJ1-2; D not resolved. This CDR3 region has 14 residues. Germline assignment: CDR1 LGHDT and CDR2 YNNKEL (reference sequence). V was shortened by 0 bases and J by 5 bases, with 10 bases between the two germline ends. CDR3 in DNA: TGTGCCAGCAGCCAAGAAATTACGGTTTATGGCTACACCTTC. Amino acids: CASSQEITVYGYTF.

J is TRBJ2-5 and V is TRBV20-1, with D unclear. The CDR3 consists of 13 residues. The V and J ends lost 6 bases and 5 bases respectively, with 16 bases between them. CDR1 is DFQATT, CDR2 SNEGSKA, per germline (reference sequence). The CDR3 DNA sequence: TGCAGTGCAAGCCCGGGTATGGGGGAGACCCAGTACTTC. This encodes CSASPGMGETQYF.

J is TRBJ1-1 and V is TRBV10-3; D is perhaps TRBD1 (6 bases). From germline, CDR1 is ENHRY and CDR2 SYGVKD. V lost 2 bases, J lost 6 bases, and 13 bases lay in between. The CDR3 covers 14 residues. This chain's CDR3 is CAISEQREGAEAFF. The CDR3 nucleotides are TGTGCCATCAGTGAGCAACGGGAGGGGGCTGAAGCTTTCTTT.

The rearrangement joins TRBV19 to TRBJ2-7; D possibly corresponds to TRBD1 (5 bases). The CDR3 totals 14 residues. V lost 8 bases and J 6 bases, leaving 20 bases between the germline ends. CDR1 and CDR2 (germline): LNHDA, SQIVND (reference sequence). In DNA, the CDR3 is TGTGCCAGTCGCTCCTCCGCCAGGGCCGGCGAGCAGTACTTC. Translating it yields CASRSSARAGEQYF.

This clonotype has just one count. The chain joins TRBV19 to TRBJ2-1, with D possibly being TRBD1 (5 bases). V was pared by 0 bases and J by 0 bases, with 15 bases between. CDR1 is LNHDA and CDR2 is SQIVND in the germline V gene (reference sequence). The CDR3 contains 18 residues. The DNA of the CDR3 is TGTGCCAGTAGTATAGATCCGTCGGCGGACAACTCCTACAATGAGCAGTTCTTC. Translation gives CASSIDPSADNSYNEQFF.

The rearrangement links TRBV28 to TRBJ2-5; D remains unclear. V lost 3 bases and J lost 5, with 7 bases in between. CDR3 length equals 12 residues. Germline V gene data show CDR1 as MDHEN and CDR2 as SYDVKM. CDR3 loop: CASSFVGETQYF. CDR3 sequence (DNA): TGTGCCAGCAGTTTCGTGGGGGAGACCCAGTACTTC.

This sequence joins TRBV29-1 and TRBJ1-2; D not resolved. The germline V gene encodes CDR1 SQVTM and CDR2 ANQGSEA. The CDR3 runs to 11 residues. V lost 7 bases and J 6 bases, leaving 12 bases between the germline ends. The CDR3 sequence: CSASPGDGYTF. CDR3 DNA sequence: TGCAGCGCCTCCCCGGGAGATGGCTACACCTTC.

The rearrangement joins TRBV29-1 to TRBJ2-2, with D perhaps assigned TRBD1 or TRBD2 (6 bases each). The CDR3 runs to 13 residues. The ends were cut back, 6 bases at V and 4 bases at J, with 12 bases in the middle. Looked up from germline, CDR1 is SQVTM and CDR2 is ANQGSEA. CDR3: CSVLQGGTGELFF. The CDR3 nucleotides are TGCAGCGTATTACAGGGAGGCACCGGGGAGCTGTTTTTT.

The chain has TRBV27 and TRBJ2-6, with D maybe TRBD2 (6 bases). V lost 6 bases to trimming and J lost 9 bases, with 15 bases between them. CDR3 length: 14 amino acids. The V gene's germline CDR1 is MNHEY and CDR2 SMNVEV (reference sequence). The CDR3 bases are TGTGCCAGCAGGCCTACGGGAGAGGGCAACGTCCTGACTTTC. Protein sequence: CASRPTGEGNVLTF.

The chain employs TRBV3-1 and TRBJ2-5, with a possible D match to TRBD2 (5 bases). Germline-derived CDR1 and CDR2 are LGHDT and YNNKEL (reference sequence). The V and J ends lost 1 base and 7 bases respectively, with 13 bases between them. CDR3 length: 14 residues. CDR3 amino acids: CASSQVTGSPTQYF. CDR3 in DNA: TGTGCCAGCAGCCAAGTTACGGGAAGCCCGACCCAGTACTTC.

The chain links TRBV3-1 to TRBJ2-7, with D possibly being TRBD2 (5 bases). Germline CDR1 reads LGHDT; CDR2 reads YNNKEL (reference sequence). This CDR3 contains 15 residues. V was shortened by 3 bases and J by 1 base, with 13 bases between the two germline ends. The chain's CDR3 is CASSQLPDLSYEQYF. CDR3 nucleotide sequence: TGTGCCAGCAGCCAGCTCCCGGACTTATCCTACGAGCAGTACTTC.

The J gene is TRBJ1-1, the V gene TRBV20-1; no clear D. Germline assignment: CDR1 DFQATT and CDR2 SNEGSKA (reference sequence). V lost 4 bases to trimming and J lost 0 bases, with 9 bases between them. The CDR3 contains 13 residues. Here the CDR3 reads CSAIPPMNTEAFF. The CDR3 nucleotides read TGCAGTGCTATTCCACCGATGAACACTGAAGCTTTCTTT.

The chain recombines TRBV5-6 with TRBJ1-2; D unclear. With 6 bases removed from V and 2 bases from J, the gap between germline ends came to 14 bases. This CDR3 is 14 amino acids long. Germline CDR1 and CDR2: SGHDT and YYEEEE. This CDR3 is CASTPWRSNYGYTF. In DNA, the CDR3 is TGTGCCAGCACCCCGTGGCGATCGAACTATGGCTACACCTTC.

V is TRBV20-1 and J is TRBJ1-1; D may be TRBD1 (5 bases). The germline V and J ends were trimmed by 1 base and 8 bases, with 8 bases remaining between them. The CDR3 runs to 11 residues. Germline CDR1 is DFQATT and CDR2 is SNEGSKA (reference sequence). CDR3 sequence (DNA): TGCAGTGCTAGAGCGGGGACCGAAGCTTTCTTT. It encodes CSARAGTEAFF.

This clonotype appeared a single time. The chain carries TRBV30 and TRBJ2-2, with 7 nucleotides matching TRBD1. V shed 3 bases and J 5 bases; nucleotides not matched to a gene: 3. The germline V gene has CDR1 GTSNPN and CDR2 SVGIG (reference sequence). This CDR3 has 13 amino acids. CDR3 loop: CAWRIQGTGELFF. DNA for the CDR3: TGTGCCTGGAGAATACAGGGGACCGGGGAGCTGTTTTTT.

The chain carries TRBV2 and TRBJ2-5, with D possibly being TRBD1 (6 bases). This CDR3 comprises 12 residues. The V gene's germline CDR1 is SNHLY and CDR2 FYNNEI. Trimming shortened V by 6 bases and J by 8 bases, and 13 bases separated the two germline ends. As DNA, the CDR3 is TGTGCCAGCAGGGGGGCAGGGAGAACCCAGTACTTC. It specifies CASRGAGRTQYF.

This chain joins TRBV7-6 and TRBJ2-3; 7 bases agree with TRBD2. V shed 6 bases, J shed 4 bases, and the junction held 7 bases outside the gene matches. The length of the CDR3 is 14 residues. CDR1 is SGHVS and CDR2 is FNYEAQ in the germline V gene. In nucleotides, the CDR3 is TGTGCCAGCAGTGGACTAGTTCCGCCAGATACGCAGTATTTT. As protein: CASSGLVPPDTQYF.

The chain uses TRBV25-1 and TRBJ1-1; D is undetermined. The germline V gene has CDR1 MGHDK and CDR2 SYGVNS. The V and J ends lost 6 bases and 1 base respectively, with 15 bases between them. The CDR3 runs 15 residues. The CDR3 DNA sequence: TGTGCCAGCAGGGGAACAAGGGTCGAGAACACTGAAGCTTTCTTT. Amino acid sequence: CASRGTRVENTEAFF.

This chain joins TRBV9 and TRBJ1-1; D might be TRBD1 (6 bases). Trimming removed 0 bases at V and 10 bases at J, with 16 bases between. CDR1 is SGDLS and CDR2 is YYNGEE in the germline V gene. This CDR3 region has 14 residues. This CDR3 reads CASSVDNREALAFF. DNA for the CDR3: TGTGCCAGCAGCGTAGATAACAGGGAGGCGTTAGCTTTCTTT. Using reference TRBV9 and TRBJ1-1 for the parts outside the CDR3, the full variable domain is DSGVTQTPKHLITATGQRVTLRCSPRSGDLSVYWYQQSLDQGLQFLIQYYNGEERAKGNILERFSAQQFPDLHSELNLSSLELGDSALYFCASSVDNREALAFFGQGTRLTVV.

The chain employs TRBV24-1 and TRBJ2-1, with a tentative D call TRBD2 (5 bases). This CDR3 comprises 15 residues. Germline CDR1 reads KGHDR; CDR2 reads SFDVKD. V was trimmed by 6 bases and J by 3 bases, leaving 14 bases between them. The CDR3 sequence: CATSTARTLYNEQFF. CDR3 in DNA: TGTGCCACCAGTACCGCAAGGACTCTCTACAATGAGCAGTTCTTC.

The chain combines TRBV9 with TRBJ1-5, with a possible D match to TRBD1 (5 bases). Germline V gene sequence: CDR1 SGDLS, CDR2 YYNGEE. The germline V and J ends were trimmed by 0 bases and 7 bases, with 11 bases remaining between them. This CDR3 has 14 amino acids. CDR3 in DNA: TGTGCCAGCAGCGTAGATATGGGGACCCAGCCCCAGCATTTT. Protein: CASSVDMGTQPQHF.

V is TRBV5-4 and J is TRBJ1-5; D perhaps matches TRBD1 (6 bases). CDR1 is SGHNT, CDR2 YYREEE, per germline (reference sequence). The CDR3 runs to 14 residues. Trimming took off 0 bases at V and 5 bases at J, with 9 bases between the two ends. The CDR3 DNA reads TGTGCCAGCAGCTTGGATTCAGGGGATCAGCCCCAGCATTTT. This gives the protein CASSLDSGDQPQHF.

This clonotype has only one observation. The junction shows a germline mismatch at one end, possibly a read error. This sequence joins TRBV6-1 and TRBJ1-5, with 7 bases that match TRBD1. The CDR3 runs 15 residues. CDR1 is MNHNS, CDR2 SASEGT, per germline. CDR3 bases: TGTGCCAGCAGGGAAGGGACAGCACGGATGTGGCCCCAGCATTTT. Translated, it gives CASREGTARMWPQHF.

The genes are TRBV3-1 and TRBJ2-7, with D possibly being TRBD1 (5 bases). Germline values: CDR1 LGHDT, CDR2 YNNKEL (reference sequence). V dropped 5 bases and J dropped 4 bases, with 9 bases sitting between them. There are 12 residues in the CDR3. The CDR3 loop reads CASSVQEYEQYF. The CDR3 DNA follows: TGTGCCAGCAGCGTACAGGAATACGAGCAGTACTTC.